Below are 5 T cell receptor beta chains sequenced from a single sample in a study of T cell repertoires in cytomegalovirus infection. MiXCR, run by TCRdb on the reads, gives a single entry per CDR3 protein. This sample has some 940,000 distinct CDR3 sequences, with roughly 30% found just once. The antigens for these receptors are not known. The sequencing used cultured CD8+ T cells from PBMCs, collected from culture after CMV antigen stimulation. All receptors come from a human donor in good health (CMV status not recorded). Some clones in this sample may be carry-over from other donors' samples.

The J gene is TRBJ1-2, the V gene TRBV7-9, with no clear D. The CDR3 contains 10 residues. Trimming took off 8 bases at V and 8 bases at J, with 9 bases between the two ends. In germline, CDR1 is SEHNR, CDR2 FQNEAQ (reference sequence). CDR3 nucleotide sequence: TGTGCCAGCGGATCCTCAGGCTACACCTTC. Its translation is CASGSSGYTF. The full variable domain, in which reference TRBV7-9 and TRBJ1-2 provide the parts outside the CDR3, is DTGVSQNPRHKITKRGQNVTFRCDPISEHNRLYWYRQTLGQGPEFLTYFQNEAQLEKSRLLSDRFSAERPKGSFSTLEIQRTEQGDSAMYLCASGSSGYTFGSGTRLTVV.

The chain combines TRBV19 with TRBJ2-3; no definite D call. V was clipped by 3 bases and J by 0 bases, with 7 bases between them. The CDR3 sequence is 14 residues long. Germline assignment: CDR1 LNHDA and CDR2 SQIVND (reference sequence). The CDR3 coding sequence is TGTGCCAGTAGTATCGGACGGAGCACAGATACGCAGTATTTT. It yields the protein CASSIGRSTDTQYF.

This clonotype was observed many times. The genes are TRBV7-8 and TRBJ2-5; 8 positions agree with TRBD2. This CDR3 spans 14 amino acids. The germline gives CDR1 SGHVS, CDR2 FQNEAQ. V shed 7 bases and J 3 bases; nucleotides not matched to a gene: 7. This CDR3 reads CASTLELAEETQYF. The DNA for the CDR3 is TGTGCCAGCACTCTCGAACTAGCGGAAGAGACCCAGTACTTC.

The sample holds a few counts of this clonotype. The chain joins TRBV2 to TRBJ2-7, with D possibly being TRBD1 (6 bases). V lost 3 bases and J lost 3, with 18 bases in between. CDR3 length: 16 residues. From germline, CDR1 is SNHLY and CDR2 FYNNEI. As DNA, the CDR3 is TGTGCCAGCAGTGACTACCCGGGACATCCTCACTACGAGCAGTACTTC. It yields the protein CASSDYPGHPHYEQYF.

This clonotype was seen repeatedly, ten times or more. The gene calls are TRBV7-2 and TRBJ2-3; 9 bases are shared with TRBD2. The germline V gene encodes CDR1 SGHTA and CDR2 FQGNSA. CDR3 length equals 16 residues. Trimming at V came to 1 base and at J to 3 bases, leaving 5 bases not matched to a gene. The CDR3 DNA reads TGTGCCAGCAGCTTAGACCAAGCGGGGGGAACAGATACGCAGTATTTT. It yields the protein CASSLDQAGGTDTQYF. Full variable domain (missing parts from reference TRBV7-2 and TRBJ2-3): GAGVSQSPSNKVTEKGKDVELRCDPISGHTALYWYRQSLGQGLEFLIYFQGNSAPDKSGLPSDRFSAERTGGSVSTLTIQRTQQEDSAVYLCASSLDQAGGTDTQYFGPGTRLTVL.